This T cell receptor (beta chain) was obtained from a study of CD8 T cells in ankylosing spondylitis. Study-level findings and limits: Earlier reports found some motif variants in synovial fluid and blood in reactive arthritis. Disease-linked clones were CD8+ and relatively rare in peripheral blood. There was reportedly significant enrichment of clones that were disease-linked in matched ankylosing spondylitis synovial fluid.

In making TCR beta libraries, quantitative 5'-RACE with molecular barcodes was used. One entry per CDR3 protein results from TCRdb running MiXCR on the 5' RACE reads. The table shows about 240,000 distinct CDR3 sequences, with around 7.8% occurring only once. The CDR3 covers 16 residues. Trimming removed 7 bases from V and 0 bases from J; junction bases left unmatched: 10. This clonotype was detected many times. Its antigen is not identified. This receptor was obtained from a male donor with ankylosing spondylitis or in good health (not recorded which). The rearrangement joins TRBV12-3 or TRBV12-4 to TRBJ2-3; TRBD2 aligns across 7 bases. Sequencing input: blood, either unsorted or a sorted T cell fraction (not recorded which). The CDR3 loop reads CASTLTGGFSTDTQYF. CDR3 sequence (DNA): TGTGCCAGCACCCTAACGGGGGGTTTTAGCACAGATACGCAGTATTTT.